Presented here are 11 T cell receptor beta chains from one specimen sequenced in a study of blood T cell repertoires in COVID-19. Using immunoSEQ multiplex PCR, the repertoire was profiled, and TCRdb retains in-frame clones only, with some absent. The table lists fewer than 50,000 clones, around 94% of them singletons, with 0.35% to 0.4% in the top ten. The material sequenced was peripheral blood. The receptor set was obtained from a man aged 45 to 65 with COVID-19, enrolled during active disease.

CDR3 nucleotides: TGTGCCACCCGCGACAGGGGGTCTAATGAAAAACTGTTTTTT. This gives the protein CATRDRGSNEKLFF. This chain uses TRBV28 with TRBJ1-4; 9 nucleotides line up with TRBD1. In germline, CDR1 is MDHEN, CDR2 SYDVKM. With V trimmed by 10 bases and J by 3 bases, 6 bases remained unmatched. The CDR3 extends over 14 amino acids.

This chain links TRBV7-2 with TRBJ2-3; 10 positions agree with TRBD2. This CDR3 contains 15 residues. Germline assignment: CDR1 SGHTA and CDR2 FQGNSA. The trim removed 4 bases at V and 5 bases at J, leaving 6 bases unmatched. The CDR3: CASSSLAGEKDTQYF. In nucleotides, the CDR3 is TGTGCCAGCAGCTCCCTAGCGGGAGAAAAAGATACGCAGTATTTT.

The chain is built from TRBV28 and TRBJ1-2; 7 bases align to TRBD1. J was trimmed by 5 bases and V by 6 bases; bases with no gene match: 3. The CDR3 is 12 residues long. Germline loops: CDR1 MDHEN, CDR2 SYDVKM. The CDR3 region has the DNA TGTGCCAGCAGCTTACAGGGGTATGGCTACACCTTC. This gives the protein CASSLQGYGYTF.

This chain connects TRBV2 to TRBJ2-7; D is undetermined. The CDR3 has 12 amino acids. Deletions cut 5 bases from V and 7 bases from J, with 12 bases between. Germline V gives CDR1 SNHLY, CDR2 FYNNEI. The CDR3 coding sequence is TGTGCCAGCAGTCAAATCCCACGGGAGCAGTACTTC. Protein sequence: CASSQIPREQYF. The full variable domain, rest sourced from reference TRBV2 and TRBJ2-7, is EPEVTQTPSHQVTQMGQEVILRCVPISNHLYFYWYRQILGQKVEFLVSFYNNEISEKSEIFDDQFSVERPDGSNFTLKIRSTKLEDSAMYFCASSQIPREQYFGPGTRLTVT.

The chain has TRBV2 and TRBJ2-7, with a tentative D call TRBD2 (5 bases). Trimming left V 7 bases short and J 3 bases short, with 10 bases between. CDR3 size: 12 residues. Looked up from germline, CDR1 is SNHLY and CDR2 is FYNNEI. For the CDR3, the DNA is TGTGCCAGCACTCTAGCCGACTACGAGCAGTACTTC. Amino acid sequence: CASTLADYEQYF.

The rearrangement uses TRBV10-3 and TRBJ1-6; 7 bases fit TRBD1. J was trimmed by 7 bases and V by 6 bases; bases with no gene match: 12. There are 16 residues in the CDR3. Germline V gives CDR1 ENHRY, CDR2 SYGVKD. CDR3 sequence reads: CAIREPTGARNSPLHF. The DNA for the CDR3 is TGTGCCATCAGGGAACCAACAGGGGCACGCAATTCACCCCTCCACTTT.

The V call is TRBV6-5, the J call TRBJ1-5; D not resolved. V dropped 6 bases and J dropped 7 bases, with 10 bases sitting between them. Germline V CDR1 and CDR2: MNHEY, SVGAGI. The CDR3 covers 12 residues. Written as DNA, the CDR3 is TGTGCCAGCAGCCTGACAAACCAGCCCCAGCATTTT. Amino acids: CASSLTNQPQHF.

The rearrangement uses TRBV7-9 and TRBJ1-4; 11 bases fit TRBD1. Germline V CDR1 and CDR2: SEHNR, FQNEAQ (reference sequence). This CDR3 spans 15 amino acids. With 4 bases clipped from V and 8 bases from J, the junction kept 6 bases outside the gene matches. In DNA, the CDR3 is TGTGCCAGCAGCTCGGACAGGGGGCAATCGGAAAAACTGTTTTTT. Its translation: CASSSDRGQSEKLFF. Variable domain in full (rest from reference TRBV7-9 and TRBJ1-4): DTGVSQNPRHKITKRGQNVTFRCDPISEHNRLYWYRQTLGQGPEFLTYFQNEAQLEKSRLLSDRFSAERPKGSFSTLEIQRTEQGDSAMYLCASSSDRGQSEKLFFGSGTQLSVL.

The chain joins TRBV27 to TRBJ1-2; no clear D gene. V dropped 3 bases and J dropped 1 base, with 6 bases sitting between them. Germline CDR1 is MNHEY and CDR2 is SMNVEV (reference sequence). The CDR3 runs 13 residues. CDR3 nucleotides: TGTGCCAGCAGTTTTGACATTAACTATGGCTACACCTTC. Translation gives CASSFDINYGYTF.

The rearrangement links TRBV7-9 to TRBJ2-5; TRBD2 might be the D (6 bases). V was shortened by 4 bases and J by 5 bases, with 23 bases between the two germline ends. The germline gives CDR1 SEHNR, CDR2 FQNEAQ (reference sequence). The CDR3 has 17 residues. The CDR3 bases are TGTGCCAGCAGCTCAGGCCTTACTACCCTGGAGGGTGAGACCCAGTACTTC. This encodes CASSSGLTTLEGETQYF.

The chain links TRBV25-1 to TRBJ2-4; 13 nucleotides line up with TRBD2. In germline, CDR1 is MGHDK, CDR2 SYGVNS. Unmatched junction bases numbered 19, after V lost 11 bases and J lost 6 bases. CDR3 length: 18 amino acids. Here the CDR3 reads CAGLDNPGLAGNRNIQYF. CDR3 DNA sequence: TGTGCCGGATTGGATAACCCGGGACTAGCGGGAAATCGAAACATTCAGTACTTC.